Listed below are T cell receptor beta chains from one sample, sequenced in a study of Ad26.COV2.S vaccination and SARS-CoV-2 variants. The repertoire was sequenced with immunoSEQ multiplex PCR; TCRdb's copy has only in-frame clones and lacks some. The sample includes some 180,000 clones, approximately 88% of them seen just once. The sample in question was peripheral blood, obtained after recovery from COVID-19. These TCRs come from a human donor who had recovered from COVID-19. Each CDR3 is given without its conserved first and last residue.

v_gene	j_gene	CDR3aa
TRBV18	TRBJ1-1	ASSPGGSEAF
TRBV6-1	TRBJ2-1	ASSETALNEQF
TRBV30	TRBJ2-1	AWSWGAGGPWEQF
TRBV19	TRBJ1-5	ASSIQGNRGHVLSNQPQH
TRBV6-5	TRBJ2-7	ASRRGTVAYEQY
TRBV30	TRBJ1-2	AWSPGQGASGYT
TRBV6-5	TRBJ2-7	ASRAPGLAGTEQY
TRBV11-1	TRBJ2-5	ASSLHTYGNQETQY
TRBV3-1/TRBV3-2	TRBJ2-5	ASSQDLRTQY
TRBV30	TRBJ1-3	AWSKSAPGNTIY
TRBV9	TRBJ1-4	ASSPTTNEKLF
TRBV28	TRBJ2-7	ASSLSPRLAGGPYEQY
TRBV7-2	TRBJ1-3	ASSHGTEDTIY
TRBV6-5	TRBJ1-2	ASRSLRGGYT
TRBV19	TRBJ1-2	ASSIDPNYGYT
TRBV29-1	TRBJ1-1	SVWTDMNTEAF
TRBV28	TRBJ1-1	ASMGLGRVAF
TRBV30	TRBJ2-1	AWSTGQGTYNEQF
TRBV5-1	TRBJ1-2	ASSRDRGNGYT
TRBV2	TRBJ2-1	ASLLAGINNEQF
TRBV2	TRBJ1-2	ANTGVGGYT
TRBV4-1	TRBJ2-1	ASRVGVGSGANEQF
TRBV18	TRBJ2-7	ASSPSEGQYEQY
TRBV30	TRBJ1-5	AWAVDSNQPQH
TRBV7-2	TRBJ1-5	ASSLGPVQPQH
TRBV5-1	TRBJ2-3	ASSPTVAMDTQY
TRBV4-1	TRBJ2-1	ASTHVGRRDEQF
TRBV27	TRBJ2-7	ASSFTGHSYEQY
TRBV2	TRBJ2-1	ASSGPSSYNEQF
TRBV16	TRBJ1-4	ASSSQGPATNEKLF
TRBV7-9	TRBJ1-1	ASSYPGNTEAF
TRBV5-1	TRBJ2-1	ASSPSGRGYNEQF
TRBV7-9	TRBJ2-7	ASSLSSGTGIYEQY
TRBV27	TRBJ2-1	ASSTGTARDEQF
TRBV4-1	TRBJ2-3	ASSTRQGHTDTQY
TRBV5-1	TRBJ2-3	ASRINLGGATDTQY
TRBV7-7	TRBJ2-1	ASSLALDGEQF
TRBV20-1	TRBJ2-3	SASQASGRTDTQY
TRBV5-1	TRBJ1-4	ASSAGANEKLF
TRBV9	TRBJ2-1	ASSAYGTGSYNEQF
TRBV18	TRBJ2-1	ASSGQRTSFNEQF
TRBV10-3	TRBJ2-5	AISGGEQETQY